This TCR beta chain appears in the sequencing data of a study of regulatory dendritic cells for organ transplantation. Study context: Regulatory dendritic cells were monocyte-derived, receiving vitamin D3 on days 0 and 4 and IL-10 on day 4.

Study observations and caveats: Memory CD8+ clonal expansion seemed more limited with regulatory than mature dendritic cells. Naive CD4+ and CD8+ repertoires were highly diverse; memory CD8+ was most oligoclonal.

Allogeneic regulatory or mature dendritic cells were co-cultured for 5 days with CFSE-labeled sorted T cells at 1:10. Memory T cells were CD45RO+, naive were CD45RA+, sorted by FACS. Of note for this clone: Its antigen is not identified.

Clones were read by immunoSEQ multiplex PCR, and TCRdb kept only the in-frame ones, dropping some. The sample lists approximately 11,000 clones, 85% to 90% occurring once. This CDR3 is built from 12 residues. The germline CDR1 and CDR2 sequences are SGHRS and YFSETQ. Trimming stripped 6 bases from V and 3 bases from J, with 7 bases between. V gene TRBV5-1 combines with J gene TRBJ2-1; D is unclear. The TCR sequence derives from a human donor in good health. The sample was naive CD8+ T cells from blood cultured with dendritic cells. The subset here: CD45RA+ naive T cells. Written as DNA, the CDR3 is TGCGCCAGCAATGACAACTACAATGAGCAGTTCTTC. As protein: CASNDNYNEQFF.